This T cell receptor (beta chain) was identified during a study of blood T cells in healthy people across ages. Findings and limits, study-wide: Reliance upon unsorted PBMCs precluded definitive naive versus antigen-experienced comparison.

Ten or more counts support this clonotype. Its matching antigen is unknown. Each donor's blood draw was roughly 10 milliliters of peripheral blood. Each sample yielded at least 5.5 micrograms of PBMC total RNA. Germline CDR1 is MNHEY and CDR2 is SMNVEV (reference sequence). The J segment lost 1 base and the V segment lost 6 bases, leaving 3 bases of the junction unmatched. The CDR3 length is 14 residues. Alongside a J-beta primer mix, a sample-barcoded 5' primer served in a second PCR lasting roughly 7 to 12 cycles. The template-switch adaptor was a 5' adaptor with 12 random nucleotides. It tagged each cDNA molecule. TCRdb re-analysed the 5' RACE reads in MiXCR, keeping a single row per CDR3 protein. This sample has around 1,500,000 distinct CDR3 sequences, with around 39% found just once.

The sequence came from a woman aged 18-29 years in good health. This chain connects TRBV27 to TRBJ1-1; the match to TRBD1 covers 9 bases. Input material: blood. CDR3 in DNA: TGTGCCAGCAGCCCACAGGGGGCGAACACTGAAGCTTTCTTT. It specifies CASSPQGANTEAFF.